This TCR beta chain appears in the sequencing data of a study of blood T cells in healthy people across ages. The CDR3 totals 17 residues. Germline values: CDR1 SGHAT, CDR2 FQNNGV. V was cut by 2 bases and J by 6 bases, with 23 bases left in between. This clonotype was seen a handful of times. Next came a second PCR, run for about 7 to 11 cycles, which used a sample-barcoded 5' primer along with a J-beta primer mix. Each CDR3 protein is one row after TCRdb ran MiXCR on the 5' RACE reads. Of hundreds of thousands of distinct CDR3 sequences in the sample, 20% to 25% are singletons; the top ten hold 3.5% to 4%.

J is TRBJ2-7 and V is TRBV11-2; D possibly matches TRBD1 or TRBD2 (5 bases each). This TCR was sampled from a man in his 70s in good health. Sample: blood. The CDR3 spells CASSLSGRPPRGCEQYF. CDR3 in DNA: TGTGCCAGCAGCTTATCAGGGAGACCACCTCGGGGCTGCGAGCAGTACTTC. Variable domain in full (rest from reference TRBV11-2 and TRBJ2-7): EAGVAQSPRYKIIEKRQSVAFWCNPISGHATLYWYQQILGQGPKLLIQFQNNGVVDDSQLPKDRFSAERLKGVDSTLKIQPAKLEDSAVYLCASSLSGRPPRGCEQYFGPGTRLTVT.